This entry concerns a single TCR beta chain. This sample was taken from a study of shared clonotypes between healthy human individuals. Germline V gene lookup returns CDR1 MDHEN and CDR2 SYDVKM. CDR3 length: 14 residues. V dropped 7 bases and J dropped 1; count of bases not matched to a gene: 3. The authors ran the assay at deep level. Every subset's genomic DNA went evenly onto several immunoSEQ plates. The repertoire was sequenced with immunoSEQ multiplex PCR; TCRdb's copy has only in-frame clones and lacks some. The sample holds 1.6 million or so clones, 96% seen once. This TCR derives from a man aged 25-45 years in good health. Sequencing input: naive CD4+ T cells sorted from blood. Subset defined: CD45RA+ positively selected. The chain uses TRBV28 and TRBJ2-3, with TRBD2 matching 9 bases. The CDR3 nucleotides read TGTGCCAGCAATAGCGGGAGTGGCACAGATACGCAGTATTTT. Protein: CASNSGSGTDTQYF.